A single sample gave rise to the 27 T cell receptor beta chains below, sequenced in a study of blood T cell repertoires in COVID-19. Method: immunoSEQ multiplex PCR; TCRdb's copy keeps in-frame clones and lacks some. The repertoire has around 30,000 clones, approximately 90% of them found once; the top ten carry less than 7%. The sequencing sample was made of peripheral blood. Every receptor here comes from a human donor in a cohort sampled during active COVID-19.

This chain links TRBV6-4 with TRBJ2-7; D not certain. This CDR3 spans 10 amino acids. CDR1 MRHNA and CDR2 SNTAGT come from the germline V gene. Deletions cut 2 bases from V and 8 bases from J, with 4 bases between. Written as DNA, the CDR3 is TGTGCCAGCAGTGACCCAAAGCAGTACGTC. Translation: CASSDPKQYV.

The V and J genes are TRBV27 and TRBJ2-3, with TRBD2 identical over 9 bases. Germline CDR1 is MNHEY and CDR2 is SMNVEV (reference sequence). The CDR3 totals 17 residues. V gave up 3 bases and J gave up 4 bases; unmatched junction bases: 11. The CDR3 DNA follows: TGTGCCAGCAGTTTTCTCCAGGTAGCGGGAGCGGCAGATACGCAGTATTTT. This encodes CASSFLQVAGAADTQYF.

The gene calls are TRBV5-1 and TRBJ2-2; 11 positions match TRBD2. The CDR3 sequence is 18 residues long. In germline, CDR1 is SGHRS, CDR2 YFSETQ. Unmatched junction bases numbered 8, after V lost 4 bases and J lost 0 bases. The CDR3 region is CASSPLAGGFANTGELFF. The DNA of the CDR3 is TGCGCCAGCAGCCCGTTAGCGGGGGGGTTCGCGAACACCGGGGAGCTGTTTTTT.

This clone appeared a single time. This rearrangement joins TRBV19 to TRBJ1-2, with 7 bases aligning to TRBD1. The V segment lost 9 bases and the J segment 3 bases; nucleotides outside the gene matches: 4. The length of the CDR3 is 12 residues. Germline V gene sequence: CDR1 LNHDA, CDR2 SQIVND (reference sequence). CDR3 DNA sequence: TGTGCCAGCGGACAGGAGGACTATGGCTACACCTTC. Protein: CASGQEDYGYTF.

The chain links TRBV5-1 to TRBJ2-1; 10 bases are a match to TRBD2. CDR3 length: 15 residues. Germline V lookup: CDR1 SGHRS, CDR2 YFSETQ. V was pared by 4 bases and J by 2 bases, with 3 bases of the junction left unmatched. The CDR3 DNA sequence: TGCGCCAGCAGCCCAACTAGCGGGGCCTACAATGAGCAGTTCTTC. Amino acids: CASSPTSGAYNEQFF.

V gene TRBV18 combines with J gene TRBJ2-1, with 13 bases identical to TRBD2. Trimming cost V 0 bases and J 9 bases; bases outside gene matches: 5. This CDR3 has 16 residues. Germline CDR1 and CDR2: KGHSH and LQKENI. CDR3 protein: CASSPPTSGGAAEQFF. The CDR3 DNA follows: TGTGCCAGCTCACCACCTACTAGCGGGGGGGCCGCTGAGCAGTTCTTC.

DNA for the CDR3: TGCGCCAGCAGCAGGGGACAGACGAACACCGGGGAGCTGTTTTTT. It encodes CASSRGQTNTGELFF. The rearrangement joins TRBV5-1 to TRBJ2-2, with TRBD1 matching 7 bases. This CDR3 is 15 amino acids long. CDR1 is SGHRS, CDR2 YFSETQ, per germline. V lost 4 bases and J lost 0; bases outside the gene matches: 3.

This chain links TRBV27 with TRBJ1-5, with 9 bases lining up with TRBD1. Germline V gene lookup returns CDR1 MNHEY and CDR2 SMNVEV (reference sequence). The CDR3 covers 14 residues. The trim removed 11 bases at V and 0 bases at J, leaving 5 bases unmatched. The CDR3 is CAGGQGHSNQPQHF. CDR3 DNA sequence: TGTGCCGGGGGACAGGGCCATAGCAATCAGCCCCAGCATTTT.

This clone was picked up one time. The chain employs TRBV7-9 and TRBJ2-2; D is possibly TRBD1 (5 bases). The CDR3 is 14 amino acids. The V end was cut by 3 bases, the J end by 4 bases, with 9 bases between. Germline loops: CDR1 SEHNR, CDR2 FQNEAQ (reference sequence). The CDR3 loop reads CASSFIGVTGELFF. For the CDR3, the DNA is TGTGCCAGCAGCTTTATAGGGGTCACCGGGGAGCTGTTTTTT.

The rearrangement uses TRBV30 and TRBJ2-2, with 7 positions matching TRBD2. Germline values: CDR1 GTSNPN, CDR2 SVGIG (reference sequence). V was clipped by 7 bases and J by 4 bases; unmatched bases: 12. This CDR3 is built from 15 residues. The CDR3 here is CAFRGGVATTGELFF. Here the CDR3 DNA reads TGTGCCTTTCGTGGGGGGGTTGCTACCACCGGGGAGCTGTTTTTT.

This chain joins TRBV2 and TRBJ2-2, with a possible D match to TRBD2 (6 bases). The ends were cut back, 5 bases at V and 3 bases at J, with 13 bases in the middle. CDR3 length equals 15 residues. Germline lookup yields CDR1 SNHLY and CDR2 FYNNEI. The CDR3 sequence is CASSQMAGYTGELFF. The CDR3 nucleotides read TGTGCCAGCAGTCAGATGGCGGGGTACACCGGGGAGCTGTTTTTT.

The V gene is TRBV5-5, the J gene TRBJ1-3; weak D call: TRBD1 (6 bases). Germline V gene data show CDR1 as SGHKS and CDR2 as YYEKEE (reference sequence). This CDR3 has 15 amino acids. Trimming left V 2 bases short and J 0 bases short, with 9 bases between. CDR3 residues: CASSLDRSSGNTIYF. In nucleotides, the CDR3 is TGTGCCAGCAGCTTAGACAGGAGCTCTGGAAACACCATATATTTT.

V usage is TRBV11-3 and J usage is TRBJ2-1, with 8 nucleotides matching TRBD2. The CDR3 has 17 amino acids. The J segment lost 9 bases and the V segment lost 1 base, leaving 14 bases of the junction unmatched. Germline CDR1 SGHNT, CDR2 YENEEA. The chain's CDR3 is CASSLGGSGGNQGEQFF. The CDR3, as DNA: TGTGCCAGCAGCTTAGGGGGGAGCGGGGGAAACCAGGGTGAGCAGTTCTTC. The full variable domain, its missing parts supplied by reference TRBV11-3 and TRBJ2-1, is EAGVVQSPRYKIIEKKQPVAFWCNPISGHNTLYWYLQNLGQGPELLIRYENEEAVDDSQLPKDRFSAERLKGVDSTLKIQPAELGDSAVYLCASSLGGSGGNQGEQFFGPGTRLTVL.

The rearrangement links TRBV19 to TRBJ1-1, with D perhaps TRBD1 (6 bases). The V end was cut by 6 bases, the J end by 10 bases, with 15 bases between. Germline CDR1 is LNHDA and CDR2 is SQIVND (reference sequence). CDR3 length: 12 residues. In DNA form, the CDR3 reads TGTGCCAGTAGCCTCACAGGGAATGGAGCTTTCTTT. It translates to CASSLTGNGAFF.

The rearrangement joins TRBV7-3 to TRBJ2-1, with TRBD2 matching over 12 bases. The germline CDR1 and CDR2 sequences are SGHTA and FQGTGA. The V and J ends lost 2 bases and 4 bases, in that order; junction bases with no gene match: 3. There are 16 residues in the CDR3. CDR3 coding DNA: TGTGCCAGCAGCTTATCAGGGACTAGCGGGTACAATGAGCAGTTCTTC. Translation: CASSLSGTSGYNEQFF.

The chain carries TRBV4-2 and TRBJ2-3; D call uncertain. This CDR3 is 15 amino acids long. The V end was cut by 0 bases, the J end by 5 bases, with 12 bases between. Germline CDR1 and CDR2: LGHNA and YNFKEQ. CDR3 loop: CASSQDPLTVDTQYF. CDR3 in DNA: TGTGCCAGCAGCCAAGATCCGTTAACAGTAGATACGCAGTATTTT.

The chain uses TRBV10-3 and TRBJ1-1; 10 bases align to TRBD1. Trimming removed 10 bases from V and 1 base from J; junction bases left unmatched: 9. This CDR3 region has 15 residues. Germline values: CDR1 ENHRY, CDR2 SYGVKD. The CDR3 DNA reads as TGTGCCACGACGGGACAGGGGCTTTCGAACACTGAAGCTTTCTTT. Amino acid sequence: CATTGQGLSNTEAFF.

V usage is TRBV7-2 and J usage is TRBJ1-2; D remains ambiguous. The CDR3 loop spans 15 amino acids. CDR1 is SGHTA and CDR2 is FQGNSA in the germline V gene. Between the trimmed V and J ends, which lost 1 base and 8 bases, there was a span of 17 bases. This CDR3 reads CASSLDPSSLRGYTF. DNA for the CDR3: TGTGCCAGCAGCTTAGACCCGAGCAGCCTCAGGGGCTACACCTTC. The variable domain in full, completed from reference TRBV7-2 and TRBJ1-2, reads GAGVSQSPSNKVTEKGKDVELRCDPISGHTALYWYRQSLGQGLEFLIYFQGNSAPDKSGLPSDRFSAERTGGSVSTLTIQRTQQEDSAVYLCASSLDPSSLRGYTFGSGTRLTVV.

V is TRBV5-1 and J is TRBJ2-3, with 10 bases lining up with TRBD1. After removal of 4 bases from V and 5 bases from J, the junction contained 13 bases not matched to a gene. There are 17 residues in the CDR3. Germline V lookup: CDR1 SGHRS, CDR2 YFSETQ. CDR3 region: CASSRPWGQGYLDTQYF. The CDR3 region has the DNA TGCGCCAGCAGCCGCCCCTGGGGACAGGGGTATTTAGATACGCAGTATTTT.

The V gene is TRBV5-6, the J gene TRBJ1-1; TRBD1 matches 10 bases. The V and J ends lost 3 bases and 4 bases, in that order; junction bases with no gene match: 9. Looked up from germline, CDR1 is SGHDT and CDR2 is YYEEEE. The CDR3 totals 16 residues. The DNA for the CDR3 is TGTGCCAGCAGCTACCGGGACAGGGGACCGCGCACTGAAGCTTTCTTT. Amino acids: CASSYRDRGPRTEAFF.

The V and J genes are TRBV19 and TRBJ2-7; the D gene is possibly TRBD1 (6 bases). The CDR3 extends over 16 amino acids. CDR1 and CDR2 from the germline V gene are LNHDA and SQIVND (reference sequence). V was cut by 4 bases and J by 0 bases, with 16 bases left in between. DNA of the CDR3: TGTGCCAGTAGTAGCGGTGGACAGCAGCTCTCCTACGAGCAGTACGTC. Residues: CASSSGGQQLSYEQYV.

This chain uses TRBV6-2 or TRBV6-3 with TRBJ2-2; possible D gene TRBD2, 5 bases. Germline V gene data show CDR1 as MNHEY and CDR2 as SVGEGT. The CDR3 is made up of 16 amino acids. Trimming left V 5 bases short and J 4 bases short, with 17 bases between. CDR3 region: CASSPLARLSTGELFF. CDR3 nucleotide sequence: TGTGCCAGCAGTCCCCTAGCCAGGCTAAGCACCGGGGAGCTGTTTTTT.

This clone was counted between two and nine times. The chain recombines TRBV6-5 with TRBJ2-2; 13 bases are shared with TRBD2. Germline V gives CDR1 MNHEY, CDR2 SVGAGI. This CDR3 comprises 15 residues. V was clipped by 7 bases and J by 3 bases; unmatched bases: 2. The CDR3 sequence: CASKGTSGDTGELFF. CDR3 DNA: TGTGCCAGCAAGGGGACTAGCGGGGACACCGGGGAGCTGTTTTTT.

The V call is TRBV5-1, the J call TRBJ1-5, with 8 bases lining up with TRBD1. V trimming: 0 bases; J trimming: 4 bases; junction bases outside the gene matches: 6. The CDR3 has 16 residues. Germline CDR1 SGHRS, CDR2 YFSETQ. CDR3 DNA sequence: TGCGCCAGCAGCTTGGGCGGACAGGGCCCTAATCAGCCCCAGCATTTT. Its protein is CASSLGGQGPNQPQHF.

Only one count was recorded for this clone. The chain recombines TRBV12-3 or TRBV12-4 with TRBJ1-1; D remains unclear. Trimming pared 4 bases from V and 4 bases from J, leaving 4 bases between. CDR3 length equals 11 residues. The CDR3 DNA sequence: TGTGCCAGCAGTTCGAGCACTGAAGCTTTCTTT. Protein sequence: CASSSSTEAFF.

The chain links TRBV27 to TRBJ2-3; 8 bases match TRBD2. The CDR3 consists of 15 residues. In germline, CDR1 is MNHEY, CDR2 SMNVEV (reference sequence). V shed 2 bases, J shed 4 bases, and the junction held 5 bases outside the gene matches. CDR3 nucleotide sequence: TGTGCCAGCAGTTTAGTAGCGGGGATTTCAGATACGCAGTATTTT. It specifies CASSLVAGISDTQYF.

V is TRBV2 and J is TRBJ1-1; 9 bases match TRBD1. CDR3 length: 15 residues. Germline lookup yields CDR1 SNHLY and CDR2 FYNNEI. Trimming cost V 7 bases and J 1 base; bases outside gene matches: 7. This CDR3 reads CASTGTGRGNTEAFF. In DNA form, the CDR3 reads TGTGCCAGCACTGGGACAGGGCGAGGGAACACTGAAGCTTTCTTT. Supplemented by reference TRBV2 and TRBJ1-1, the full variable domain reads EPEVTQTPSHQVTQMGQEVILRCVPISNHLYFYWYRQILGQKVEFLVSFYNNEISEKSEIFDDQFSVERPDGSNFTLKIRSTKLEDSAMYFCASTGTGRGNTEAFFGQGTRLTVV.